Below are 20 T cell receptor beta chains sequenced from a single sample in a study of beta chain features in type 1 diabetes. The study reverse transcribed the entire isolated RNA, so it sequenced expressed TCRB transcripts. The data were produced by immunoSEQ multiplex PCR, yet TCRdb's version contains in-frame clones alone and is incomplete. The repertoire consists of 140,000 to 150,000 clones, with under 60% occurring once and the leading ten covering roughly 0.4%. The sequenced sample was Tregs from blood. These TCRs come from a man aged 18 to 30 in good health.

V and J are TRBV11-2 and TRBJ2-7, with TRBD1 identical over 10 bases. Germline lookup yields CDR1 SGHAT and CDR2 FQNNGV. V lost 2 bases, J lost 2 bases, and 9 bases stayed unmatched. There are 17 residues in the CDR3. As DNA, the CDR3 is TGTGCCAGCAGCTTACCAGACAGGGGGCGAATCCCCTACGAGCAGTACTTC. It codes for CASSLPDRGRIPYEQYF.

V gene TRBV10-3 combines with J gene TRBJ1-6; 8 bases are a match to TRBD1. Trimming at V came to 0 bases and at J to 7 bases, leaving 11 bases not matched to a gene. CDR3 length: 18 residues. Germline CDR1 reads ENHRY; CDR2 reads SYGVKD. The CDR3 spells CAISESRPGGYSNSPLHF. CDR3 DNA sequence: TGTGCCATCAGTGAGTCAAGGCCAGGGGGCTACTCAAATTCACCCCTCCACTTT.

The V call is TRBV4-3, the J call TRBJ2-3, with D possibly TRBD1 on 6 matching bases. The CDR3 extends over 15 amino acids. Trimming left V 3 bases short and J 3 bases short, with 13 bases between. The germline V gene encodes CDR1 LGHNA and CDR2 YSLEER. CDR3: CASSHQGRWTDTQYF. CDR3 sequence (DNA): TGCGCCAGCAGCCACCAGGGGCGGTGGACAGATACGCAGTATTTT.

The V call is TRBV18, the J call TRBJ2-3; the match to TRBD2 covers 11 bases. Unmatched junction bases numbered 14, after V lost 4 bases and J lost 5 bases. The germline gives CDR1 KGHSH, CDR2 LQKENI. This CDR3 spans 18 amino acids. This CDR3 is CASSLIPGLAETQDTQYF. The CDR3 region has the DNA TGTGCCAGCTCACTAATACCGGGACTAGCGGAGACCCAAGATACGCAGTATTTT.

This clone was observed a few times. This CDR3 reads CSVDKGRNTEAFF. The CDR3 nucleotides are TGCAGCGTTGATAAGGGGCGGAACACTGAAGCTTTCTTT. The chain joins TRBV29-1 to TRBJ1-1; D might be TRBD1 (5 bases). The germline CDR1 and CDR2 sequences are SQVTM and ANQGSEA. The CDR3 spans 13 residues. With 3 bases removed from V and 1 base from J, the gap between germline ends came to 9 bases.

The V gene is TRBV7-3, the J gene TRBJ2-3; the match to TRBD2 covers 8 bases. The CDR3 extends over 15 amino acids. CDR1 is SGHTA, CDR2 FQGTGA, per germline. Germline trimming cut 3 bases from V and 2 bases from J; bases unmatched to any gene: 4. The DNA of the CDR3 is TGTGCCAGCAGCTTGGTAGCGGGGACCACAGATACGCAGTATTTT. The encoded protein is CASSLVAGTTDTQYF.

This clone was observed a handful of times. The rearrangement joins TRBV7-2 to TRBJ2-2; 8 nucleotides agree with TRBD2. Germline V gene data show CDR1 as SGHTA and CDR2 as FQGNSA. Trimming took 1 base from V and 1 from J; bases not matched to a gene: 5. The CDR3 spans 17 residues. The CDR3 DNA is TGTGCCAGCAGCTTAGACCCCAGCGGGAGGAACACCGGGGAGCTGTTTTTT. This encodes CASSLDPSGRNTGELFF.

This chain links TRBV29-1 with TRBJ2-7; D is possibly TRBD1 (8 bases). V was cut by 7 bases and J by 2 bases, with 18 bases left in between. The CDR3 spans 14 residues. CDR1 and CDR2 (germline): SQVTM, ANQGSEA. As DNA, the CDR3 is TGCAGCGCCCAAGGACAGGGAGGGACCTACGAGCAGTACTTC. It translates to CSAQGQGGTYEQYF.

This clone turned up a few times. The genes are TRBV30 and TRBJ2-7, with D tentatively TRBD1 (5 bases). Per the germline V gene, CDR1 is GTSNPN and CDR2 is SVGIG (reference sequence). The CDR3 is 15 amino acids. The V gene lost 2 bases and the J gene lost 5 bases, with 19 bases spanning the gap. This chain's CDR3 is CAWSPPPWGDHEQYF. In DNA, the CDR3 is TGTGCCTGGAGTCCCCCTCCATGGGGCGACCACGAGCAGTACTTC.

The gene calls are TRBV28 and TRBJ2-1; 7 bases match TRBD1. V dropped 5 bases and J dropped 4; count of bases not matched to a gene: 5. This CDR3 is 14 amino acids long. Germline loops: CDR1 MDHEN, CDR2 SYDVKM. The CDR3 spells CASSRGQSYNEQFF. Here the CDR3 DNA reads TGTGCCAGCAGTCGGGGACAGAGTTACAATGAGCAGTTCTTC.

The V and J genes are TRBV5-1 and TRBJ2-1, with 12 bases lining up with TRBD2. The CDR3 has 19 residues. V lost 0 bases, J lost 0 bases, and 7 bases stayed unmatched. Germline V gene data show CDR1 as SGHRS and CDR2 as YFSETQ. In nucleotides, the CDR3 is TGCGCCAGCAGCTTGGCACGGACTAGCGGGACGAGCTCCTACAATGAGCAGTTCTTC. It codes for CASSLARTSGTSSYNEQFF.

V gene TRBV15 combines with J gene TRBJ1-5; possible D gene TRBD1, 5 bases. In germline, CDR1 is LNHNV, CDR2 YYDKDF (reference sequence). V was trimmed by 2 bases and J by 4 bases, leaving 12 bases between them. CDR3 length equals 15 residues. The chain's CDR3 is CATSRPGRGNQPQHF. The CDR3 DNA follows: TGTGCCACCAGCAGACCGGGGAGGGGTAATCAGCCCCAGCATTTT.

In its sample, this clone was seen once. The gene calls are TRBV7-2 and TRBJ1-1; 10 bases match TRBD1. Germline lookup yields CDR1 SGHTA and CDR2 FQGNSA. Germline trimming cut 3 bases from V and 5 bases from J; bases unmatched to any gene: 6. CDR3 size: 15 residues. The CDR3 DNA is TGTGCCAGCAGCTTGATCAGGGACAGGGGTACTGAAGCTTTCTTT. As protein: CASSLIRDRGTEAFF.

This CDR3 is CASRELANSYEQYF. The DNA for the CDR3 is TGTGCCAGTAGGGAGTTAGCGAACTCCTACGAGCAGTACTTC. The J gene is TRBJ2-7, the V gene TRBV2; D possibly corresponds to TRBD2 (5 bases). V was cut by 9 bases and J by 0 bases, with 15 bases left in between. The CDR3 spans 14 residues. Germline-derived CDR1 and CDR2 are SNHLY and FYNNEI.

The table lists this clone with a few counts. This chain links TRBV2 with TRBJ2-7; 10 nucleotides agree with TRBD1. CDR3 length: 15 residues. Germline values: CDR1 SNHLY, CDR2 FYNNEI. V was clipped by 4 bases and J by 4 bases; unmatched bases: 7. CDR3 sequence: CASSGPGQGFYEQYF. CDR3 nucleotides: TGTGCCAGCAGTGGACCGGGACAGGGGTTTTACGAGCAGTACTTC.

This chain joins TRBV27 and TRBJ2-3; D unclear. CDR1 is MNHEY and CDR2 is SMNVEV in the germline V gene (reference sequence). The ends were cut back, 2 bases at V and 14 bases at J, with 17 bases in the middle. CDR3 length equals 13 residues. The CDR3 reads CASSLRLAEHRYF. The DNA of the CDR3 is TGTGCCAGCAGTTTACGACTGGCTGAACATCGGTATTTT.

There are a few counts of this clone. The chain links TRBV7-2 to TRBJ2-1; D remains unclear. The germline V and J ends were trimmed by 2 bases and 3 bases, with 5 bases remaining between them. Germline loops: CDR1 SGHTA, CDR2 FQGNSA. The CDR3 loop spans 13 amino acids. The CDR3 DNA is TGTGCCAGCAGCTTACCCAGCTACAATGAGCAGTTCTTC. It translates to CASSLPSYNEQFF.

The chain links TRBV27 to TRBJ2-2; D possibly corresponds to TRBD1 (6 bases). The CDR3 is 15 amino acids. The V and J ends lost 4 bases and 2 bases respectively, with 11 bases between them. Germline V CDR1 and CDR2: MNHEY, SMNVEV (reference sequence). CDR3 residues: CASSSLGANTGELFF. The CDR3 region has the DNA TGTGCCAGCAGTTCCCTGGGGGCCAACACCGGGGAGCTGTTTTTT.

The V and J genes are TRBV14 and TRBJ1-1; 7 nucleotides line up with TRBD1. The CDR3 loop spans 17 amino acids. CDR1 and CDR2 (germline): SGHDN, FVKESK. Trimming took 3 bases from V and 5 from J; bases not matched to a gene: 15. CDR3 nucleotide sequence: TGTGCCAGCAGCCAGGAAGCACTTCTGGCAGGGGGGACTGAAGCTTTCTTT. Translated, it gives CASSQEALLAGGTEAFF.

The rearrangement links TRBV7-9 to TRBJ1-2; perhaps TRBD1 as D (6 bases). The V gene lost 3 bases and the J gene lost 0 bases, with 11 bases spanning the gap. The germline V gene has CDR1 SEHNR and CDR2 FQNEAQ (reference sequence). The CDR3 is 15 residues long. The CDR3: CASSLNRVTNYGYTF. The DNA of the CDR3 is TGTGCCAGCAGCTTGAACAGGGTAACTAACTATGGCTACACCTTC.